This T cell receptor (beta chain) emerged from a study of blood T cells in healthy people across ages. Study-wide results and caveats: Among T cells, TCR beta diversity per million cells dropped roughly linearly as age rose. Estimated diversity, derived from one million T cells, was regarded as an underestimate.

This clonotype was seen many times. The antigen remains unidentified. This CDR3 is 15 amino acids long. V was cut by 3 bases and J by 6 bases, with 20 bases left in between. Germline V CDR1 and CDR2: SQVTM, ANQGSEA. Through a sample-barcoded 5' primer and a J-beta primer mix, a second PCR was run for roughly 6 to 11 cycles. TCRdb redid the calling of the 5' RACE reads with MiXCR, one entry per CDR3 protein. This sample has hundreds of thousands of distinct CDR3 sequences, with about half found just once. This rearrangement joins TRBV29-1 to TRBJ1-1; perhaps TRBD1 as D (5 bases). This receptor was identified in a man in his sixties in good health. The sequencing sample was made of blood. This chain's CDR3 is CSVDGRALSGAEAFF. CDR3 sequence (DNA): TGCAGCGTTGATGGCAGGGCCCTGAGTGGGGCTGAAGCTTTCTTT.